The present TCR beta chain was sequenced within a study of blood T cells in healthy people across ages. The CDR3 is 13 amino acids. Germline assignment: CDR1 MNHEY and CDR2 SVGAGI. Trimming cost V 3 bases and J 8 bases, with 11 bases left between them. Together with a sample-barcoded 5' primer, a J-beta primer mix was included in a second PCR lasting about 7 to 11 cycles. In TCRdb, the 5' RACE reads were re-called with MiXCR into one record per CDR3 protein. Among roughly 1,000,000 distinct CDR3 sequences listed, almost 25% were seen once. These data are also associated with another study on T cells of mothers and their children. Per that paper: Persistent microchimeric T cell clones were sought, and none were detected.

The clonotype was recovered from a girl aged 2 to 9 in good health. The sample comprised blood. The chain has TRBV6-5 and TRBJ2-1; weak D call: TRBD2 (6 bases). The CDR3 is CASSYEWGDEQFF. In nucleotides, the CDR3 is TGTGCCAGCAGTTATGAATGGGGGGATGAGCAGTTCTTC.